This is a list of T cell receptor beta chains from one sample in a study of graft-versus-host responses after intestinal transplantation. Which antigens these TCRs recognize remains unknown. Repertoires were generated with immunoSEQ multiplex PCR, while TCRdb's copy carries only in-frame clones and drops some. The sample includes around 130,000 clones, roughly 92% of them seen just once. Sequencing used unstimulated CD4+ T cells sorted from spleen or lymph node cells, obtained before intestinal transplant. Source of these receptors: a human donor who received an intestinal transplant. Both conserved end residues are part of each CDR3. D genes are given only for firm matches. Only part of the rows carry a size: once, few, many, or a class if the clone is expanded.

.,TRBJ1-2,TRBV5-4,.,CASSFGGRDGYTF,TGTGCCAGCAGCTTCGGGGGGCGGGATGGCTACACCTTC
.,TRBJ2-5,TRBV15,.,CATSRAPRRQETQYF,TGTGCCACCAGCAGAGCCCCTAGGAGACAAGAGACCCAGTACTTC
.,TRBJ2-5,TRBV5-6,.,CASSRGQETQYF,TGTGCCAGCAGTCGGGGGCAAGAGACCCAGTACTTC
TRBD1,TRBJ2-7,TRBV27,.,CASSLPGQGLKEQYF,TGTGCCAGCAGTCTCCCGGGACAGGGTTTGAAAGAGCAGTACTTC
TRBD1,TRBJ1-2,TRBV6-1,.,CASQGQPVGYTF,TGTGCCAGCCAGGGACAGCCCGTTGGCTACACCTTC
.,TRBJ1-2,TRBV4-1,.,CASSQDGGYGYTF,TGCGCCAGCAGCCAAGATGGAGGCTATGGCTACACCTTC
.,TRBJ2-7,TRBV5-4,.,CASSSPGVTYEQYF,TGTGCCAGCAGCTCTCCCGGGGTAACCTACGAGCAGTACTTC
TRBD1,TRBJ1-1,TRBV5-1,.,CASSFPDRVNTEAFF,TGCGCCAGCAGCTTTCCTGACAGGGTGAACACTGAAGCTTTCTTT
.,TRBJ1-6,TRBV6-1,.,CASRLANSPLHF,TGTGCCAGCAGACTTGCCAACTCACCCCTCCACTTT
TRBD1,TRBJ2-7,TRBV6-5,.,CASSSGTGGYEQYF,TGTGCCAGCAGTTCCGGGACAGGGGGCTACGAGCAGTACTTC
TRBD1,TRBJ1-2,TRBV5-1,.,CASSLAGQGHYGYTF,TGCGCCAGCAGCTTGGCGGGACAGGGGCACTATGGCTACACCTTC
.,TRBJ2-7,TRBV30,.,CAWSKTRGGYEQYF,TGTGCCTGGAGTAAGACCAGGGGAGGCTACGAGCAGTACTTC
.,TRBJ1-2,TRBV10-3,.,CAISVLLAPNLRRGYTF,TGTGCCATCAGTGTATTATTGGCGCCGAATCTCCGTCGAGGCTACACCTTC
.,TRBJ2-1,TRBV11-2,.,CASRSGGAGVRNEQFF,TGTGCCAGCCGATCTGGGGGGGCGGGGGTGAGGAATGAGCAGTTCTTC
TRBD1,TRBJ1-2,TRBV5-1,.,CASSLGTGEIYGYTF,TGCGCCAGCAGCTTGGGGACAGGGGAAATCTATGGCTACACCTTC
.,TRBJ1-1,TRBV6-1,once,CAASGTPPNTEAFF,TGTGCCGCGTCCGGGACACCACCGAACACTGAAGCTTTCTTT
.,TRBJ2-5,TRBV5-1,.,CASSLEKETQYF,TGCGCCAGCAGCTTGGAAAAGGAGACCCAGTACTTC
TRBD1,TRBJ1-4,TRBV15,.,CATSRDPGQGADLREKLFF,TGTGCCACCAGCAGAGATCCTGGACAGGGTGCCGATCTCCGAGAAAAACTGTTTTTT
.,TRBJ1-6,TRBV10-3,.,CAISEGGSNSPLHF,TGTGCCATCAGTGAAGGAGGTTCTAATTCACCCCTCCACTTT
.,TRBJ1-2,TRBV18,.,CASSPLSIGGDNYGYTF,TGTGCCAGCTCACCACTATCCATAGGGGGTGATAACTATGGCTACACCTTC
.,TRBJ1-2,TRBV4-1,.,CASSQGDYGYTF,TGCGCCAGCAGCCAAGGGGACTATGGCTACACCTTC
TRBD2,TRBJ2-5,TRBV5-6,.,CASSLGGSGGPQETQYF,TGTGCCAGCAGCTTGGGGGGTAGCGGGGGCCCCCAAGAGACCCAGTACTTC
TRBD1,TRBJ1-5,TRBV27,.,CASRRQGSSNQPQHF,TGTGCCAGCAGGAGACAGGGTAGTAGCAATCAGCCCCAGCATTTT
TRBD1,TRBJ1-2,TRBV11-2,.,CASSLEGDRGVANYGYTF,TGTGCCAGCAGCTTAGAGGGGGACAGGGGTGTTGCTAACTATGGCTACACCTTC
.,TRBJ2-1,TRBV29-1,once,CSARHYKNNEQFF,TGCAGCGCCCGACACTATAAAAACAATGAGCAGTTCTTC
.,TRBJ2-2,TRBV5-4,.,CASSLNRAGELFF,TGTGCCAGCAGCTTAAACAGGGCCGGGGAGCTGTTTTTT
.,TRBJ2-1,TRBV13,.,CASSFQGNEQFF,TGTGCCAGCAGCTTTCAGGGGAATGAGCAGTTCTTC
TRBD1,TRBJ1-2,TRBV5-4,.,CASSLDPDRVHGYTF,TGTGCCAGCAGCTTGGATCCCGACAGGGTGCATGGCTACACCTTC
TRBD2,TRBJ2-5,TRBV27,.,CASSPGLAGQETQYF,TGTGCCAGCAGCCCGGGACTAGCGGGGCAAGAGACCCAGTACTTC
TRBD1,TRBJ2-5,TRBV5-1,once,CASSSGTVFWETQYF,TGCGCCAGCAGCTCCGGGACAGTTTTTTGGGAGACCCAGTACTTC
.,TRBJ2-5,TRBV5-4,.,CASSSKDGKETQYF,TGTGCCAGCAGCTCGAAGGACGGGAAAGAGACCCAGTACTTC
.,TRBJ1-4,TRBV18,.,CASSPSDGFGEKLFF,TGTGCCAGCTCACCAAGTGACGGCTTTGGTGAAAAACTGTTTTTT
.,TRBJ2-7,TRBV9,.,CASTPGDLTYEQYF,TGTGCCAGCACCCCGGGGGACCTAACCTACGAGCAGTACTTC
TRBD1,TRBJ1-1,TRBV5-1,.,CASSGDRVTEAFF,TGCGCCAGCAGCGGGGACAGGGTTACTGAAGCTTTCTTT
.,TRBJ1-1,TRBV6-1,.,CASSEDRGLKAFF,TGTGCCAGCAGTGAAGACCGGGGCCTAAAAGCTTTCTTT
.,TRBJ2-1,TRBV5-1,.,CASSLDRVNEQFF,TGCGCCAGCAGCTTGGACAGGGTCAATGAGCAGTTCTTC
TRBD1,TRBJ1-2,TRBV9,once,CASRSTGGIYGYTF,TGTGCCAGCAGGTCGACAGGGGGCATCTATGGCTACACCTTC
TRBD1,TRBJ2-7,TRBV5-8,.,CASSLRTGELVSYEQYF,TGTGCCAGCAGCTTAAGGACAGGGGAGTTGGTGTCCTACGAGCAGTACTTC
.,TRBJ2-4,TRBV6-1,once,CASSEAGGKNIQYF,TGTGCCAGCAGTGAAGCAGGGGGGAAAAACATTCAGTACTTC
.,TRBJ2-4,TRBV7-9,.,CASSPIGDGFKNIQYF,TGTGCCAGCAGCCCGATCGGCGACGGATTCAAAAACATTCAGTACTTC
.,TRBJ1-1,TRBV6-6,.,CASSYSSAAFF,TGTGCCAGCAGTTACTCGTCGGCTGCTTTCTTT
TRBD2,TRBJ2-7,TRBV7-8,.,CASSLGGTSGGLQYF,TGTGCCAGCAGCCTCGGTGGGACTAGCGGGGGGTTGCAGTACTTC
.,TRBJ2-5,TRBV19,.,CASSIRYQETQYF,TGTGCCAGTAGTATCCGGTACCAAGAGACCCAGTACTTC
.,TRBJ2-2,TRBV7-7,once,CASSRDSVNTGELFF,TGTGCCAGCAGCCGGGACTCTGTTAACACCGGGGAGCTGTTTTTT
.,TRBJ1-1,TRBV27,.,CASSFGAVNTEAFF,TGTGCCAGCAGTTTCGGGGCGGTGAACACTGAAGCTTTCTTT
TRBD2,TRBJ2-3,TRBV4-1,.,CASSTGLAGQRDTQYF,TGCGCCAGCAGCACCGGACTAGCGGGGCAAAGGGATACGCAGTATTTT
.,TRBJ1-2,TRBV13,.,CASSLWGSYGYTF,TGTGCCAGCAGCCTTTGGGGCAGCTATGGCTACACCTTC